The present entry profiles one T cell receptor beta chain with its context. What antigen it recognizes has not been identified. There are no base qualities to consult, and no much larger clone falls within one base. The data belong to a study of cytomegalovirus exposure and HLA in healthy donors (dated by TCRdb to about 2017). About the full investigation: According to an earlier analysis of 550 to 700 of the donors, some 180 million T cells yielded 90 million to 140 million unique TCR beta sequences and less than 300 Gb of sequence data. Class I and class II HLA loci were covered by the typing at four-digit resolution. To decide whether each TCR beta V gene segment behaved as functional or pseudogenic, an earlier analysis of 587 of the donors relied on high-throughput TCR beta sequencing. A few DR-DQ haplotypes were treated as single units for association and clustering because of strong linkage in the cohort. On average, around 240,000 unique TCR beta nucleotide sequences were sequenced per donor among 398 genotyped donors of the cohort, with 15% to 20% of those sequences being non-productive. A later analysis re-examined previously published TCR beta repertoires from just over 650 donors and added high-resolution HLA genotyping to investigate patterns of TCR occurrence. Donor age, sex, ethnicity and CMV serostatus were compiled alongside the repertoire data. The study profiled the T cell repertoires of 666 subjects by immunosequencing and related them to cytomegalovirus serostatus. The study aimed to test whether cataloging public T cell receptors could reveal signatures of past pathogen exposure. The number of typed donors differed by locus: roughly 629-640 for A, B, C, DRB1 and DQB1; roughly 510 for DQA1; around 580 for DPA1; and some 430 for DPB1. To predict cytomegalovirus infection status, the study brought together high-throughput TCR immunosequencing, statistical association of individual TCRs with disease status, and machine learning. A later genetic analysis took genome-wide SNP genotypes for about 55% of the 666 donors and used that subset as a discovery cohort. Rather than drawing on any new phenotypic data, the later analysis identified candidate immune exposures from TCR beta sequences and the way those sequences occurred across donors. Besides the first cohort of around 700 subjects, a separate validation cohort made up of 120 different subjects was used. Every discovery cohort repertoire had been produced on one sequencing platform. Around 300 gigabases of sequencing data and 80 million or so unique TCR sequences were included in an early release covering over 600 HLA-typed donors. Of the 300 to 400 genotyped donors, over 70% fell in the genetic ancestry cluster associated with self-reported Caucasian donors. The research as a whole found: In a later analysis, HLA-associated TCR beta chains were found to be more clonally expanded and to have lower generation probabilities than equally common non-associated chains. A later analysis associated about 18,000 TCR beta sequences with specific HLA alleles at a false discovery rate of 0.05. Because HLA typing was unavailable for some donors at each locus, only the typed subset was used in association tests. An earlier analysis of approximately 600 of the donors showed that most TCR beta V segments appeared in productive rearrangements either about 87% or about 30% of the time, which broadly matched IMGT annotations. Most TCR sequences were observed very rarely across donors, whereas some public TCRs were present in many individuals. Correlated functional status among segregating V segments might reflect linkage disequilibrium, but an unknown experimental factor could not be ruled out. Some IMGT-functional V segments, including TRBV6-2 and TRBV6-3, could not be told apart with the 87-base-pair reads, so those segments were excluded. The study gave a list of around 170 TCR beta chains associated with cytomegalovirus. Strong co-occurrence of HLA alleles, especially DR and DQ, made assigning TCR associations to individual alleles difficult. The authors suggested that the approach could potentially be generalized to other disease states and immunological phenotypes. In vitro tests confirmed that a few of the cytomegalovirus-associated TCR beta chains recognize cytomegalovirus antigens. In a later genetic analysis, fewer N-insertions in productive TCRs were reported among donors in an Asian-associated ancestry cluster than the roughly 640-donor mean. In a later analysis, the rate of TCR association differed among HLA loci, with DRB1 alleles having the most associated TCRs and HLA-C alleles having the fewest. For the cohort, immune exposure information was limited to CMV serostatus. Roughly uniform sequencing depth across donors was assumed in presence/absence analyses, although this assumption may not hold. The cohort was sequenced for TCR beta chains only, and without alpha or paired-chain data the features that could be detected were limited. According to a later analysis, parvovirus B19, influenza, CMV and Epstein-Barr virus appeared linked to several top co-occurrence clusters. An association between a missense DCLRE1C variant and V-gene and J-gene trimming of TCR beta chains was found in a later genetic analysis and replicated in an independent cohort. According to a later analysis, most CMV-associated TCR beta chains appeared to be HLA-restricted, and the HLA associations seemed to be driven largely by CMV exposure. Cytomegalovirus status was reported to be diagnosed by the classifier with high specificity and sensitivity in both the original and validation cohorts. The earlier analysis of some 540 of the donors excluded some 15 rarely observed V segments, including chromosome 9 orphons, because counts were too low. A further reported finding was that TCR beta sequences accurately predicted the HLA-A and HLA-B alleles for most subjects in the first cohort. A cluster of highly shared sequence variants was judged likely to be a technical artifact of the sequencing pipeline.

The cohort was made up of hundreds of healthy bone marrow donors. All cohort members were sampled while nominally healthy, although unrecorded immune exposures were likely present. The donor tested CMV seropositive, placing the donor among the roughly 300 seropositive members of the cohort. A peripheral blood sample was provided by each donor, and peripheral blood mononuclear cells were used for TCR beta sequencing. The Qiagen DNeasy Blood Extraction Kit was used to extract genomic DNA from the blood cell samples. The CDR3 spans 15 residues, from the cysteine through the phenylalanine. Only the CDR3 DNA is retained, 45 bases long and in frame from the first base. CDR1 and CDR2, per the germline V gene, are KGHSH and LQKENI. Deletion took 3 bases off V and 5 bases off J, with a span of 11 bases between the germline ends. To prepare the library, the immunoSEQ multiplex PCR assay was applied. A mixture of 60 forward primers for TCR Vbeta segments and 13 reverse primers for TCR Jbeta segments was used in the multiplex PCR. Amplification of the CDR3 region of rearranged TCR beta genes was performed with a multiplex PCR assay on genomic DNA. The amplified TCR beta libraries were sequenced on the Illumina HiSeq System as 87-base-pair reads. The authors' pipeline ran thus. In a later analysis, roughly 80 million unique TCR beta chains were counted across the 650 to 700 repertoires, and roughly 11 million of these chains were shared by at least two donors. To remove PCR and sequencing errors, raw reads were error-corrected and collapsed into unique sequences using a nearest-neighbor algorithm that merged closely related sequences. Alignment of CDR3 sequences to IMGT reference sequences was used to assign V, D and J gene segments. For a sequence to be retained, at least a six-nucleotide match to both a V gene segment and a J gene segment was required. Rearrangements were classified as productive when the CDR3 lacked stop codons and remained in frame with V and J, and all other rearrangements were classified as non-productive. CDR3 was defined according to IMGT convention as the region running from the second conserved V-encoded cysteine to the conserved J-encoded phenylalanine. The earlier analysis of 450 to 750 of the donors excluded any sequence lacking an unambiguous match to a single V gene segment. In an earlier analysis of some 590 of the donors, V segments were called functional above 56.7% productive rearrangements and were called segregating when the between-donor standard deviation exceeded 5%. A statistical classification framework was developed to diagnose cytomegalovirus status using the catalog of TCR beta chain sequences. V and J gene assignment, in a later analysis, came from comparing TCR nucleotide sequences with IMGT/GENE-DB human TR gene sequences. A later analysis assigned CDR3 sequences and most-parsimonious VDJ recombination scenarios with the TCRdist pipeline. In a later analysis, each TCR beta chain was defined by its CDR3 amino acid sequence together with its V-gene family, and reads lacking a unique V-gene family were excluded. In a later analysis, nearly 600 highly shared, low-generation-probability nucleotide sequences were removed to address suspected cross-contamination and a sequencing artifact. For each public chain, a later analysis derived a clonal expansion index from normalized ranks of inferred template counts within each repertoire. In a later analysis, generation probabilities were computed using a VDJ recombination model fitted to out-of-frame rearrangements, and the results were checked against IGoR. In a later analysis, TCR-TCR, TCR-HLA and TCR-CMV co-occurrence was scored with hypergeometric tests, and a repertoire-size bias correction was applied to TCR pairs. To estimate false discovery rates, a later analysis permuted the HLA or CMV assignments 20 times. A later analysis grouped co-occurring TCRs with DBSCAN, adding TCRdist sequence similarity when clustering within HLA-allele-positive subsets. Co-occurrence clustering excluded repertoires with fewer than 30,000 or more than 120,000 public chains, plus five with anomalous nucleotide sharing. TCRdb's version of the immuneACCESS table is confined to in-frame rearrangements and falls short of the full clone set. An unresolved V gene accounts for under half of the shortfall where checked; the remainder is of unknown origin. Clone size and V and J calls were adopted from that table, with D and trimming inferred from the DNA. Counted in this sample were 150,000 to 200,000 clones; roughly 78% of them appeared once. Of the sample, 6% to 7.5% falls within the top ten clones.

The rearranged chain carries TRBV18 and TRBJ1-6; possibly the D gene is TRBD1, per 6 matching bases. The sequence was obtained from a man aged 35 to 55 in good health and CMV-seropositive. What was sequenced was PBMCs. The CDR3 loop reads CASSPSNRDNSPLHF. The DNA is as follows: TGTGCCAGCTCACCCTCCAACAGGGATAATTCACCCCTCCACTTT. With the portions outside the CDR3 filled from the reference TRBV18 and TRBJ1-6 genes, the complete variable region becomes NAGVMQNPRHLVRRRGQEARLRCSPMKGHSHVYWYRQLPEEGLKFMVYLQKENIIDESGMPKERFSAEFPKEGPSILRIQQVVRGDSAAYFCASSPSNRDNSPLHFGNGTRLTVT.